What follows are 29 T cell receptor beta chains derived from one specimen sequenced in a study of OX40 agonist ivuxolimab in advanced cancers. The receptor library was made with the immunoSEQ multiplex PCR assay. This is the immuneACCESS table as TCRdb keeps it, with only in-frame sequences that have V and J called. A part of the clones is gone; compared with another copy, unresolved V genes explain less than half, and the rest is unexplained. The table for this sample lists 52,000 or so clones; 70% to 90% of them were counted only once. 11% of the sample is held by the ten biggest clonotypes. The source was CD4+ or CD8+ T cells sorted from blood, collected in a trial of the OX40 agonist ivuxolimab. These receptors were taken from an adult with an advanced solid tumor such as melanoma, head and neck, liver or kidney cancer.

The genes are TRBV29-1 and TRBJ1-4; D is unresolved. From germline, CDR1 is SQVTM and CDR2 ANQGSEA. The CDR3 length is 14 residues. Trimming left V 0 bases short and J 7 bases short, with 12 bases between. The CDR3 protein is CSVEDHRLGEKLFF. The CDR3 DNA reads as TGCAGCGTTGAAGACCATCGGCTAGGTGAAAAACTGTTTTTT.

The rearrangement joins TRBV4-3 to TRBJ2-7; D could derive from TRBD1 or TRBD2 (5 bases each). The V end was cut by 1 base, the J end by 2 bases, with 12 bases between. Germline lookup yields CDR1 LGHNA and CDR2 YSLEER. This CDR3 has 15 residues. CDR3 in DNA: TGCGCCAGCAGCCAAGTTCTCGGGGCGGCCTACGAGCAGTACTTC. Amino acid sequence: CASSQVLGAAYEQYF.

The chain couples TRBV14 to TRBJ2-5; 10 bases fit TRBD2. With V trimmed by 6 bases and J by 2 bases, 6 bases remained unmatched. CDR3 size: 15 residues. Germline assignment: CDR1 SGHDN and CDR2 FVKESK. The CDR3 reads CASRAGGTLQETQYF. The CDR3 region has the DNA TGTGCCAGCAGAGCGGGGGGGACCCTTCAAGAGACCCAGTACTTC. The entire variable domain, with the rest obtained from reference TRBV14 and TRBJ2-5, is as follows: EAGVTQFPSHSVIEKGQTVTLRCDPISGHDNLYWYRRVMGKEIKFLLHFVKESKQDESGMPNNRFLAERTGGTYSTLKVQPAELEDSGVYFCASRAGGTLQETQYFGPGTRLLVL.

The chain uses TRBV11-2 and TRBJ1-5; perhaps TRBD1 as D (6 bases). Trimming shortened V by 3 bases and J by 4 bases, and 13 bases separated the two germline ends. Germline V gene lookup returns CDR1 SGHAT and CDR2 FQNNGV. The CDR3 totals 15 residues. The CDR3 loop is CASSLGQGRNQPQHF. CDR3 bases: TGTGCCAGCAGCTTGGGGCAGGGGAGGAATCAGCCCCAGCATTTT.

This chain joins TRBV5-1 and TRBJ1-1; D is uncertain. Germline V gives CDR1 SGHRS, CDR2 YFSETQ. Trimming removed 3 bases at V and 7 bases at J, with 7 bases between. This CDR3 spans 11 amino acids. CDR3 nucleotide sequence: TGCGCCAGCAGCTCGGGCGGTGAAGCTTTCTTT. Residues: CASSSGGEAFF.

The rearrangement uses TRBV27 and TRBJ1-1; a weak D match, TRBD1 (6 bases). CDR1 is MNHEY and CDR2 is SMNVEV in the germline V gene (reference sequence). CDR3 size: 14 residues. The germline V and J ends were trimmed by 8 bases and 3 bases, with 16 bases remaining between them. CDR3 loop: CASGHRVLDTEAFF. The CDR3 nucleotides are TGTGCCAGCGGCCACAGGGTTTTGGACACTGAAGCTTTCTTT.

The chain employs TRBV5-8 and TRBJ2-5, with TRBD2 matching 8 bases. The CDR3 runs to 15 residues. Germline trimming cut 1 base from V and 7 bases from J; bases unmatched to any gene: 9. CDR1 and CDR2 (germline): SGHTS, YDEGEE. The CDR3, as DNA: TGTGCCAGCAGCTTGATACCCTCGGCGGGGGGGACCCAGTACTTC. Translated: CASSLIPSAGGTQYF.

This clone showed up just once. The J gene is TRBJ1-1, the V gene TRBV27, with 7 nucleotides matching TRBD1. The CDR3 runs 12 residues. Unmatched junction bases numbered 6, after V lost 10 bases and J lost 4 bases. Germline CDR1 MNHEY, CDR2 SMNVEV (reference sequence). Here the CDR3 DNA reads TGTGCCATCCTCGAGGGGGCCACTGAAGCTTTCTTT. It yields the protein CAILEGATEAFF.

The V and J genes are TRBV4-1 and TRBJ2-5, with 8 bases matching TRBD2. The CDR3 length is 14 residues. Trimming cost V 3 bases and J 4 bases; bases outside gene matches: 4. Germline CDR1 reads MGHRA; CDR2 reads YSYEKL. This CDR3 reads CASSQVAGLETQYF. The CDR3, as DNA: TGCGCCAGCAGCCAGGTAGCGGGACTAGAGACCCAGTACTTC.

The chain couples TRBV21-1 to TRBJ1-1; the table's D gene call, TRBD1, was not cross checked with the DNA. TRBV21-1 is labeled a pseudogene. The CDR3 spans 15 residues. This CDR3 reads CASSSCQGHPLEAFF. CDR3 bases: TGTGCCAGCAGCTCCTGCCAGGGACATCCACTTGAAGCTTTCTTT.

For the CDR3, the DNA is TGTGCCAGCAGTTCCCGGGGAAGCGGGAGCCTTTACAATGAGCAGTTCTTC. Translating gives CASSSRGSGSLYNEQFF. The rearrangement links TRBV28 to TRBJ2-1, with 8 bases fitting TRBD2. The V and J ends lost 4 bases and 4 bases, in that order; junction bases with no gene match: 12. Germline V gives CDR1 MDHEN, CDR2 SYDVKM. The CDR3 extends over 17 amino acids.

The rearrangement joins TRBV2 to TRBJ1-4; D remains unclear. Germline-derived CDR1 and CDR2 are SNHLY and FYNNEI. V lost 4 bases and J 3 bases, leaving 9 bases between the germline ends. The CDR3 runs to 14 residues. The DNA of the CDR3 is TGTGCCAGCAGTGTCTACAGTCCTAATGAAAAACTGTTTTTT. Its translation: CASSVYSPNEKLFF.

In DNA form, the CDR3 reads TGTGCCAGCAGTCGCGGGCCAAATGGGAACACTGAAGCTTTCTTT. Translated, it gives CASSRGPNGNTEAFF. The V call is TRBV6-4, the J call TRBJ1-1; D unclear. Germline V gene sequence: CDR1 MRHNA, CDR2 SNTAGT. Trimming shortened V by 5 bases and J by 1 base, and 14 bases separated the two germline ends. CDR3 length: 15 amino acids.

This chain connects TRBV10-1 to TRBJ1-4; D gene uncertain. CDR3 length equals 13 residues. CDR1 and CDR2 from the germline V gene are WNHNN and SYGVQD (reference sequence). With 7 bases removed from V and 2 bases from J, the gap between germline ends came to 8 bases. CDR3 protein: CASIKQTNEKLFF. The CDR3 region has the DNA TGCGCCAGCATCAAACAGACTAATGAAAAACTGTTTTTT.

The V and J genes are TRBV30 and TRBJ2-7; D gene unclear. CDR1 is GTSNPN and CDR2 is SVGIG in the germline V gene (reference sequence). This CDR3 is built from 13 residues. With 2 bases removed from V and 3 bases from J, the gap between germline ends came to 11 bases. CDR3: CAWSLRAGYEQYF. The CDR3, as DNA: TGTGCCTGGAGTCTTCGGGCAGGCTACGAGCAGTACTTC. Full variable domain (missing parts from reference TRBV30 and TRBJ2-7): SQTIHQWPATLVQPVGSPLSLECTVEGTSNPNLYWYRQAAGRGLQLLFYSVGIGQISSEVPQNLSASRPQDRQFILSSKKLLLSDSGFYLCAWSLRAGYEQYFGPGTRLTVT.

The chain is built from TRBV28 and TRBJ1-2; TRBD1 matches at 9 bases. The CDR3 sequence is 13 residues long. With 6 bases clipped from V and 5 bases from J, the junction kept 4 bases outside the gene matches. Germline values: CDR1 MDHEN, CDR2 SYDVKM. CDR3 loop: CASSSDRGYGYTF. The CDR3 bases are TGTGCCAGCAGCTCCGACAGGGGGTATGGCTACACCTTC.

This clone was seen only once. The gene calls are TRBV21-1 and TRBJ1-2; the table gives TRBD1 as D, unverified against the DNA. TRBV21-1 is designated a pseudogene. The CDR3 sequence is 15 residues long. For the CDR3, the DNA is TGTGTCAGCAGCAAGGGGGACAGGGGCAACTATGGCTACACCTTC. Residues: CVSSKGDRGNYGYTF.

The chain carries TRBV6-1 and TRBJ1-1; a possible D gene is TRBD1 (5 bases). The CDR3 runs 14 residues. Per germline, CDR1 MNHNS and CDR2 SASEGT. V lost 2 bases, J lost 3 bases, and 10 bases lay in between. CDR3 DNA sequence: TGTGCCAGCAGTGAACGGGGGGGATACACTGAAGCTTTCTTT. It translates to CASSERGGYTEAFF.

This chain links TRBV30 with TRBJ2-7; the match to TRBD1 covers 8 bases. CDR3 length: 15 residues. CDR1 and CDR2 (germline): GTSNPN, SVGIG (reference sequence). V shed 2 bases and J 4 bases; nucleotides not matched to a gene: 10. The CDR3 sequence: CAWSYTTQGAYEQYF. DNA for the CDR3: TGTGCCTGGAGTTATACGACCCAGGGGGCTTACGAGCAGTACTTC.

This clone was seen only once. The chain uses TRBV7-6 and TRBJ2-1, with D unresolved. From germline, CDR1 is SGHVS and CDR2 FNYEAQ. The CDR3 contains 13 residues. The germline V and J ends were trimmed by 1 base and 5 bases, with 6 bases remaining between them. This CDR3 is CASSLESNNEQFF. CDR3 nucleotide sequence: TGTGCCAGCAGCTTAGAGTCCAACAATGAGCAGTTCTTC.

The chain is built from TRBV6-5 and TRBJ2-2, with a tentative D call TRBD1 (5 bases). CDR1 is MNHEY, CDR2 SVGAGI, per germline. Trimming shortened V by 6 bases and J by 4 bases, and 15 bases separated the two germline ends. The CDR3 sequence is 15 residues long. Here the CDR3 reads CASRPDSSSTGELFF. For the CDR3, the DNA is TGTGCCAGCAGACCCGACAGTTCGAGCACCGGGGAGCTGTTTTTT.

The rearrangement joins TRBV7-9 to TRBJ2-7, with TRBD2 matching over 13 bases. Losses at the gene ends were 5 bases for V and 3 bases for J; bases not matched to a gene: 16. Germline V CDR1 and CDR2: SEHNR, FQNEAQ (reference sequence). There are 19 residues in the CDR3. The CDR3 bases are TGTGCCAGCAGCGCAGTCGTGACTAGCGGGAGGCCCAGCCTCTACGAGCAGTACTTC. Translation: CASSAVVTSGRPSLYEQYF.

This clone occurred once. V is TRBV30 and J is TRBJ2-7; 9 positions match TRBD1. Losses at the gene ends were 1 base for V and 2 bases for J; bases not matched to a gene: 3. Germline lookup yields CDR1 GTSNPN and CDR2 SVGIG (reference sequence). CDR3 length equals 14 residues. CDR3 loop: CAWSEGQGTYEQYF. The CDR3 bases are TGTGCCTGGAGTGAGGGACAGGGTACCTACGAGCAGTACTTC.

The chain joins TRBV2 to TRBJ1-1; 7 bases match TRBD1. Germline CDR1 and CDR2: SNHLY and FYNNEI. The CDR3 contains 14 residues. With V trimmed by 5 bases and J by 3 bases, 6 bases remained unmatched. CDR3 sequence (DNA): TGTGCCAGCAGTAATCGGACAGGCCACACTGAAGCTTTCTTT. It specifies CASSNRTGHTEAFF.

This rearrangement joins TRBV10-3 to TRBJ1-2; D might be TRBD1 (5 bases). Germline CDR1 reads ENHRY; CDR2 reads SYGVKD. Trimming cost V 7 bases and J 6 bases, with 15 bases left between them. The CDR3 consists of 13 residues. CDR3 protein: CAIMGRSWDGYTF. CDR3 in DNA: TGTGCCATCATGGGACGGTCGTGGGATGGCTACACCTTC.

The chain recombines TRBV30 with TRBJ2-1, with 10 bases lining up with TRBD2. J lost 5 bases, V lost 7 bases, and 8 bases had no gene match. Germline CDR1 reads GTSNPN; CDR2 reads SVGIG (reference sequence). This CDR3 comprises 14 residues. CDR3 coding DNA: TGTGCCTCCACTAGCGGGAACTTTGACAATGAGCAGTTCTTC. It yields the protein CASTSGNFDNEQFF.

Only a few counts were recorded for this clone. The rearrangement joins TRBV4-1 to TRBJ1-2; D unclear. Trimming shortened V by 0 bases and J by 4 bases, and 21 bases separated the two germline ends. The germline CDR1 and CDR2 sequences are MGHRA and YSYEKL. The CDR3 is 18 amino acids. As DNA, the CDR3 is TGCGCCAGCAGCCAAGAAGGGCGGGTCCACCCGGCTGGCTATGGCTACACCTTC. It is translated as CASSQEGRVHPAGYGYTF.

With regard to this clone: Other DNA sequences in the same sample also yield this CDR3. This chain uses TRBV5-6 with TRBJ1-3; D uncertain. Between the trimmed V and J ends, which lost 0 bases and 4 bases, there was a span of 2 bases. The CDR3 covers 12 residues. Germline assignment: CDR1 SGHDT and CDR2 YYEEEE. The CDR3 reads CASSLGGNTIYF. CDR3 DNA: TGTGCCAGCAGCTTGGGCGGAAACACCATATATTTT.

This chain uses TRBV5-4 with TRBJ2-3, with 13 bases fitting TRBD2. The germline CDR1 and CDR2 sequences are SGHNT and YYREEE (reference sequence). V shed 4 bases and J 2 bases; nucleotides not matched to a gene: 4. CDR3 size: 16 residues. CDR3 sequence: CASSGGLAGFTDTQYF. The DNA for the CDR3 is TGTGCCAGCAGCGGGGGACTAGCGGGATTCACAGATACGCAGTATTTT.